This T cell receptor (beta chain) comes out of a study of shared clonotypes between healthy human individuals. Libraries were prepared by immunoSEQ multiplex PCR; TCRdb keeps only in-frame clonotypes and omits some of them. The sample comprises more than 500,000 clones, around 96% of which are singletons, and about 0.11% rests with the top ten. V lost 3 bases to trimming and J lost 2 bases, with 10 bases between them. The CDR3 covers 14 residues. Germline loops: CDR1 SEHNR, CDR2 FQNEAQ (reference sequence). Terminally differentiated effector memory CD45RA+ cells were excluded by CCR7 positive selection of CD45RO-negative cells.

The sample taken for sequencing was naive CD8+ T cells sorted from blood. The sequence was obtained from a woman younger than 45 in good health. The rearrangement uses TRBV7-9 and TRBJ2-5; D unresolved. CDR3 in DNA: TGTGCCAGCAGCTTTTTAGGGCTGCAAGAGACCCAGTACTTC. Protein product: CASSFLGLQETQYF.